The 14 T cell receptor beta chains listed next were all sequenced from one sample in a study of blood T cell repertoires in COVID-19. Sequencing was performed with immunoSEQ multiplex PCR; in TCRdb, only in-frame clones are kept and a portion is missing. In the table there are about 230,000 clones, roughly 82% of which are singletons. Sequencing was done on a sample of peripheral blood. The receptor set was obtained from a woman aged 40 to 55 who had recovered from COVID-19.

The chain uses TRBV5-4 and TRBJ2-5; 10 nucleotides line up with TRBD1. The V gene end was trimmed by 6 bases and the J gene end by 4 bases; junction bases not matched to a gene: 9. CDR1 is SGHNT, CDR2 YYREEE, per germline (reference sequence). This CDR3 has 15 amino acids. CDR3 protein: CASTVTGGFGETQYF. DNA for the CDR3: TGTGCCAGCACCGTGACAGGGGGCTTCGGAGAGACCCAGTACTTC.

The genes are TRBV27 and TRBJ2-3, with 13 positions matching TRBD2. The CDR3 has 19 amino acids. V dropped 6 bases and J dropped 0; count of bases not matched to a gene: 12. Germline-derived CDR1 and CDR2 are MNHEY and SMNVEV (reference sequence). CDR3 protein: CASSPLTSGGAWSTDTQYF. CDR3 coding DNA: TGTGCCAGCAGCCCCCTAACTAGCGGGGGGGCCTGGAGCACAGATACGCAGTATTTT.

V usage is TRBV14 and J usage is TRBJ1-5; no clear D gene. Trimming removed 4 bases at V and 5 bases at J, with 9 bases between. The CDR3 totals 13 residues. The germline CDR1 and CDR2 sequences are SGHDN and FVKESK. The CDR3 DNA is TGTGCCAGCAGCCCGCGTGTGGATCAGCCCCAGCATTTT. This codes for CASSPRVDQPQHF.

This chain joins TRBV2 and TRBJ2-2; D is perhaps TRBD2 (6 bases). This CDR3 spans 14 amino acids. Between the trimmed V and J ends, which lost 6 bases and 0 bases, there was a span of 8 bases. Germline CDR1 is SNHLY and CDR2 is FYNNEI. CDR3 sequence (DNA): TGTGCCAGCAGGGAGGGTGCGAACACCGGGGAGCTGTTTTTT. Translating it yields CASREGANTGELFF.

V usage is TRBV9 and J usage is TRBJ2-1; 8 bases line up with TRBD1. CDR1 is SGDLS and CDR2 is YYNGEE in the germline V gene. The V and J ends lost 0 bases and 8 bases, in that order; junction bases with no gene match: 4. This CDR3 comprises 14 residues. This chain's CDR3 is CASSVAGGRHEQFF. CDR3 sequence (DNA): TGTGCCAGCAGCGTAGCAGGGGGCCGACATGAGCAGTTCTTC.

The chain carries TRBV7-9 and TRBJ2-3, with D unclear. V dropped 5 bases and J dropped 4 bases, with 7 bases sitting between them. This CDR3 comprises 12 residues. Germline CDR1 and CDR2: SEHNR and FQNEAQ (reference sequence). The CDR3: CASSALADTQYF. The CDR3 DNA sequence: TGTGCCAGCAGCGCCTTAGCAGATACGCAGTATTTT. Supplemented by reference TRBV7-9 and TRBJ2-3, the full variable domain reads DTGVSQNPRHKITKRGQNVTFRCDPISEHNRLYWYRQTLGQGPEFLTYFQNEAQLEKSRLLSDRFSAERPKGSFSTLEIQRTEQGDSAMYLCASSALADTQYFGPGTRLTVL.

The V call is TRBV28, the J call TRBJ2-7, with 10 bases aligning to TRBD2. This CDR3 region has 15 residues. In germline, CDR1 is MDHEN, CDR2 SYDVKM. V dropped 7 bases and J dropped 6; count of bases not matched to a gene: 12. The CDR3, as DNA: TGTGCCAGCAAACCTCAAGCGGGGGGGCGTGGCGAGCAGTACTTC. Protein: CASKPQAGGRGEQYF.

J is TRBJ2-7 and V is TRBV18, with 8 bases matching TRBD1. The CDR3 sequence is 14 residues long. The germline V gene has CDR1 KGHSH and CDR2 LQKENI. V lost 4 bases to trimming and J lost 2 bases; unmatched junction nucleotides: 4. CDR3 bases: TGTGCCAGCTCACTAGACAGGGGAGCCTACGAGCAGTACTTC. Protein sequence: CASSLDRGAYEQYF.

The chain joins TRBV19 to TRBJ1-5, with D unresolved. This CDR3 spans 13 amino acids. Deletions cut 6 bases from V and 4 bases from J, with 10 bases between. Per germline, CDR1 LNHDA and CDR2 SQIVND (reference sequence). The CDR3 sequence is CASSLKPNQPQHF. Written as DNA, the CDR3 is TGTGCCAGTAGCCTCAAGCCTAATCAGCCCCAGCATTTT.

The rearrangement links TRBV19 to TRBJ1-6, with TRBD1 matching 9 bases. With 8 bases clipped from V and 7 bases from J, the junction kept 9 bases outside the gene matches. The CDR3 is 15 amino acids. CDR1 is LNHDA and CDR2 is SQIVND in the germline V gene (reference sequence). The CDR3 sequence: CASRPGQGINSPLHF. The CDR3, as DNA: TGTGCCAGTCGCCCGGGACAGGGAATAAATTCACCCCTCCACTTT.

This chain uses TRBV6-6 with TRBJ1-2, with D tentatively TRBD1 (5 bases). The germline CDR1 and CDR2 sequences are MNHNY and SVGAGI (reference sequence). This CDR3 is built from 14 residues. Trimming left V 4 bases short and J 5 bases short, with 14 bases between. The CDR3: CASSSFRDRYGYTF. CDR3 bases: TGTGCCAGCAGTTCCTTCAGGGATCGGTATGGCTACACCTTC.

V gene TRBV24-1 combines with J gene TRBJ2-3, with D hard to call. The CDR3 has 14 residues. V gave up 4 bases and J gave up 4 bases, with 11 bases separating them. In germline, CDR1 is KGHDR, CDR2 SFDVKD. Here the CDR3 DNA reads TGTGCCACCAGTGAGGCCGACTGGTCAGATACGCAGTATTTT. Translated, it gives CATSEADWSDTQYF.

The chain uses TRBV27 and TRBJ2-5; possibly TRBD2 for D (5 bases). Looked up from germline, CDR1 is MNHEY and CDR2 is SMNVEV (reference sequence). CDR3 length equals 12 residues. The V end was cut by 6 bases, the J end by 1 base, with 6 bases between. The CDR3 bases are TGTGCCAGCAGCCGGGGCCAAGAGACCCAGTACTTC. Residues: CASSRGQETQYF.

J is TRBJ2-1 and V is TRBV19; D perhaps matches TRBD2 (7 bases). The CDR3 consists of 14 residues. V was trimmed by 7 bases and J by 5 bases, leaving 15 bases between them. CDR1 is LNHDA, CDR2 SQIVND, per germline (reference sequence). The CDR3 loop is CASTPGGNNNEQFF. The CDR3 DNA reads TGTGCCAGTACTCCGGGGGGCAACAACAATGAGCAGTTCTTC.